The clone carrying this T cell receptor beta chain was counted at least ten times. What it recognizes is unknown. The data stem from a study of T-cell memory formation after mild COVID-19. Study background: There were largely donor-specific TCR clusters. The study's findings and limits: Memory from before infection featured some responding clones, which suggests cross-reactive memory joined.

CDR1 and CDR2 from the germline V gene are SGHTA and FQGNSA. Trimming shortened V by 4 bases and J by 6 bases, and 18 bases separated the two germline ends. The CDR3 length is 15 residues. TCRdb reanalysed the 5' RACE reads using MiXCR and keeps one entry per CDR3 protein. The data hold 300,000 to 400,000 distinct CDR3 sequences, with around 15% observed a single time. What was sequenced was PBMCs or a T cell subset sorted from them (not recorded which). This TCR was sampled from a man aged 18 to 35 who had mild COVID-19 (a few samples of this study predate the infection). Cell type and time point are not known. The chain links TRBV7-2 to TRBJ1-2; no clear D. The CDR3 region has the DNA TGTGCCAGCAGCTCCTATATCGGGGAGGAACATGGCTACACCTTC. This gives the protein CASSSYIGEEHGYTF.